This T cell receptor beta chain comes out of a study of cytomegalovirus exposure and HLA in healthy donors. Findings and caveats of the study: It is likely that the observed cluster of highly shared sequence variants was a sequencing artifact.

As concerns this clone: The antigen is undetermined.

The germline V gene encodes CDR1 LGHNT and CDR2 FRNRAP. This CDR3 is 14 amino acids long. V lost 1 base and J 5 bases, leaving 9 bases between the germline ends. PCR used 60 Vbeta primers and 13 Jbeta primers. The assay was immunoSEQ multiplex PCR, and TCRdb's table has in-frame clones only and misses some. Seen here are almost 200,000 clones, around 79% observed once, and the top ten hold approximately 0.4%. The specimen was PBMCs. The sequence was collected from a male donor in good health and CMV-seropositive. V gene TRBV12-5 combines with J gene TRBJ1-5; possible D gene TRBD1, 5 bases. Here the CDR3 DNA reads TGTGCTAGTGGTTTGGGCGGGACGGATCAGCCCCAGCATTTT. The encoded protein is CASGLGGTDQPQHF.